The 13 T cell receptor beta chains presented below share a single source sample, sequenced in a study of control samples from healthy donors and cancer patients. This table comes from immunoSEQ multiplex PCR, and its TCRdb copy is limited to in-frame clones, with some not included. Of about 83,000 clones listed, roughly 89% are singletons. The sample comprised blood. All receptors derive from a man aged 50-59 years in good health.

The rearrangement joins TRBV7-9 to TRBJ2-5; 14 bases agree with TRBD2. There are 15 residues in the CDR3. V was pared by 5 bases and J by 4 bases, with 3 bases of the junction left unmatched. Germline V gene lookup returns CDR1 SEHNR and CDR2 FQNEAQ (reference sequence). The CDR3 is CASSRGTSGGETQYF. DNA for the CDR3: TGTGCCAGCAGCCGAGGGACTAGCGGGGGAGAGACCCAGTACTTC.

The CDR3 protein is CASSQPLTGELFF. The CDR3 region has the DNA TGTGCCAGCAGCCAACCCCTTACCGGGGAGCTGTTTTTT. The chain joins TRBV7-9 to TRBJ2-2; D not resolved. The V and J ends lost 5 bases and 5 bases respectively, with 9 bases between them. From germline, CDR1 is SEHNR and CDR2 FQNEAQ (reference sequence). This CDR3 has 13 amino acids.

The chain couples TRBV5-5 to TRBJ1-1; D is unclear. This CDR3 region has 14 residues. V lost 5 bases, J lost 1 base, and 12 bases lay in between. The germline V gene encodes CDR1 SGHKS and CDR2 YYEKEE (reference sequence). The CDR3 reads CASSFTSSNTEAFF. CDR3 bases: TGTGCCAGCAGTTTTACATCTTCGAACACTGAAGCTTTCTTT.

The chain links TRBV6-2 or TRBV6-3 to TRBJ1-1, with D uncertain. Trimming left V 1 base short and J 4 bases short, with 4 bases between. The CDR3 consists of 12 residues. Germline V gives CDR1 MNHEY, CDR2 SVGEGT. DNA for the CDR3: TGTGCCAGCAGTTACTGGACCACTGAAGCTTTCTTT. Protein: CASSYWTTEAFF.

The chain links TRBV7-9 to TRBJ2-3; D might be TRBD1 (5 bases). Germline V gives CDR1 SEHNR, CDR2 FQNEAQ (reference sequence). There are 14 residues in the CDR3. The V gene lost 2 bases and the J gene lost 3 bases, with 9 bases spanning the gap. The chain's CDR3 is CASSLIQGTDTQYF. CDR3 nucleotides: TGTGCCAGCAGCTTAATCCAGGGAACAGATACGCAGTATTTT.

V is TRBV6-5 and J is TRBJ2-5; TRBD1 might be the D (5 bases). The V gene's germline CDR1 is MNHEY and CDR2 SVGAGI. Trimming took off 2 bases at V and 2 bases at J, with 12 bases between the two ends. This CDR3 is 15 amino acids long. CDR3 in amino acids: CASSYRKGIQETQYF. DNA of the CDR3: TGTGCCAGCAGTTACCGGAAGGGGATACAAGAGACCCAGTACTTC.

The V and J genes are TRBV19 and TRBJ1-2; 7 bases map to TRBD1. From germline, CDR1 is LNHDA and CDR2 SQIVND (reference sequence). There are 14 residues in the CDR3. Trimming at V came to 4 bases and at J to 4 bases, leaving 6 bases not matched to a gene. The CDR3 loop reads CASSNRTGAYGYTF. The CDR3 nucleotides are TGTGCCAGTAGTAATCGGACAGGAGCCTATGGCTACACCTTC.

CDR3 loop: CASRGQQLGGTEAFF. For the CDR3, the DNA is TGTGCCAGCAGGGGGCAGCAGTTAGGGGGCACTGAAGCTTTCTTT. The chain couples TRBV6-6 to TRBJ1-1; D perhaps matches TRBD1 (6 bases). The CDR3 runs 15 residues. V lost 6 bases to trimming and J lost 4 bases, with 18 bases between them. CDR1 and CDR2 (germline): MNHNY, SVGAGI (reference sequence).

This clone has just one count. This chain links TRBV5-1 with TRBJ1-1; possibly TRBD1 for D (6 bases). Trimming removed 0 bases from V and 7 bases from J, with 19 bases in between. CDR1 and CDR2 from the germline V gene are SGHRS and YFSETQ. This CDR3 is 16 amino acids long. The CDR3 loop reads CASSLVQTGGLDEAFF. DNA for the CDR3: TGCGCCAGCAGCTTGGTCCAAACCGGGGGGCTCGATGAAGCTTTCTTT.

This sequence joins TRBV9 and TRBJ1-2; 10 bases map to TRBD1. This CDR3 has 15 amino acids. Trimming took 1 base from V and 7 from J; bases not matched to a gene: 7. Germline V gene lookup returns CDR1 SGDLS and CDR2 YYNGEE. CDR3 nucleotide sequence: TGTGCCAGCAGCGTACTGGGACAGGGGAGGATTGGCTACACCTTC. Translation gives CASSVLGQGRIGYTF.

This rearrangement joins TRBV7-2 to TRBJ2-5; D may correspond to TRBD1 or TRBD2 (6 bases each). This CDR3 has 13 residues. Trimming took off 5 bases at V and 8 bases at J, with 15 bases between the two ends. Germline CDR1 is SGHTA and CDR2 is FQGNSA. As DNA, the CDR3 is TGTGCCAGCAGCGCGGGACAAGGAGGCACCCAGTACTTC. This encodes CASSAGQGGTQYF.

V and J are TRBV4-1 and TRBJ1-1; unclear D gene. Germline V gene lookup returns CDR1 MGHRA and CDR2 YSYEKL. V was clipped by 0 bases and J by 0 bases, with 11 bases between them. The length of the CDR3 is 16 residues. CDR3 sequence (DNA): TGCGCCAGCAGCCAAGATAATCGGCTCATGAACACTGAAGCTTTCTTT. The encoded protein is CASSQDNRLMNTEAFF.

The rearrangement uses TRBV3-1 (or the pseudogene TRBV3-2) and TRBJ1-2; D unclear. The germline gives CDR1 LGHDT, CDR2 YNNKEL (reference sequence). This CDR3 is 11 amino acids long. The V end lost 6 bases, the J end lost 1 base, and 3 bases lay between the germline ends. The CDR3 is CASSFNYGYTF. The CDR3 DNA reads TGTGCCAGCAGTTTTAACTATGGCTACACCTTC.